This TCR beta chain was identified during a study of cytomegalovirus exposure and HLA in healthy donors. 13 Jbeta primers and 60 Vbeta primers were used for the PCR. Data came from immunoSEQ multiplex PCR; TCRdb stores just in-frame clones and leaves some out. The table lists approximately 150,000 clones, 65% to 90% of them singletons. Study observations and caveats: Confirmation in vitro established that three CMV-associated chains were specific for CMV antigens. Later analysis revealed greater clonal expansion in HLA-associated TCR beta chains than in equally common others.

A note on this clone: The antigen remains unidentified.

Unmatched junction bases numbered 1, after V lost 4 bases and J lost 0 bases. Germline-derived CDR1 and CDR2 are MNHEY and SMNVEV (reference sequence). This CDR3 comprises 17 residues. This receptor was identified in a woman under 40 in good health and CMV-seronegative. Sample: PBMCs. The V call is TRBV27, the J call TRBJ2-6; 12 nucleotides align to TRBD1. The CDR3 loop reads CASSWGQGASGANVLTF. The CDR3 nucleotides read TGTGCCAGCAGTTGGGGACAGGGGGCCTCTGGGGCCAACGTCCTGACTTTC.